This TCR beta chain was sequenced during a study of STAT5B mutations in CD4+ large granular lymphocyte leukemia (dated by TCRdb to between 2021 and 2024). A note on the overall study: Among the healthy controls, the CDR3 'QG' motif was associated with a particular HLA allele. The study compared the TCRbeta repertoires of patients with CD4+ T-cell large granular lymphocyte leukemia against the TCRbeta repertoires of healthy blood donors. Flow cytometry performed on FACSCanto II or FACSVerse showed that the purified fractions had more than 95% purity among lymphocytes. Overall study outcomes, separate from this receptor: Main leukemic clonotypes were private to each patient, although roughly 25% of the main leukemic clonotypes were found at low frequency in the non-leukemic repertoires of other patients. Data were not HLA-matched; higher clonality in CD4+ versus CD8+ T-LGLL could reflect the relatively small sample size. Enrichment of TRBV06-family usage was observed among the top patient clones (8/27) relative to healthy controls (2/35). CD4-sorted patient repertoires appeared more clonal than healthy CD4+ repertoires, and this difference persisted after removing the putative leukemic clones.

The healthy control group was made up of a few dozen blood donors, and the Finnish Red Cross blood service supplied their buffy coats. All TCR-sequenced material derived from peripheral blood: patient blood samples and healthy donor buffy coats. Ficoll-Hypaque gradient centrifugation was used to isolate peripheral blood mononuclear cells. CD4+ cells were magnetically purified from the buffy coats of healthy controls. Genomic DNA was extracted with the Gentra Puregene Cell and Tissue kit and quantified on a Qubit 2.0 fluorometer. The immunoSEQ assay at survey resolution was used to sequence TCRbeta rearrangements from genomic DNA. The original methods were these. In the TCR sequencing data, the lowest productive clonotype frequency that could be detected was 2.59 x 10-5. Only productive TCRbeta rearrangements, defined as complete and in-frame sequences, were included in the analyses. Sample clonality was computed as Simpson clonality in the immunoSEQ Analyzer version 3.0. Clones were grouped by frequency into very rare, small, medium, large (1-20%) or hyperexpanded (>20%) categories. Generation probabilities were estimated with OLGA 1.2.3, V-gene circos plots were made with VDJtools, specificities were searched in VDJdb, and CDR3 motifs were identified with GLIPH. TCRdb took over this immuneACCESS table, retaining in-frame rearrangements with V and J assigned. Such tables are incomplete; in checked studies, under half of the missing clones stem from an unresolved V gene, and the remainder is unexplained. Clonal size and the V and J genes are those of that table, whereas D and trimming came from the DNA. In this sample the table shows tens of thousands of clones, around 81% of which occur a single time. 4.4% of the sample comes from the top ten.

This clone occurred a few times. No cognate antigen has been identified for it. A junction boundary mismatches the germline segment, possibly from a read error. According to the germline V gene, CDR1 reads MDHEN and CDR2 reads SYDVKM. The CDR3, cysteine through phenylalanine, is 13 amino acids long. CDR3 DNA only is kept here, 39 bases in frame from base 1. The clonotype was recovered from a human donor in good health. Rearrangement joined TRBV28 to TRBJ2-7; the D segment could be TRBD1, given 6 matching bases. Sequencing input: CD4+ T cells from blood buffy coats. The CDR3 in this case is CASRPQGGSSAVF. Read as DNA, the sequence is TGTGCCAGCAGGCCTCAAGGGGGATCTTCGGCGGTCTTC.